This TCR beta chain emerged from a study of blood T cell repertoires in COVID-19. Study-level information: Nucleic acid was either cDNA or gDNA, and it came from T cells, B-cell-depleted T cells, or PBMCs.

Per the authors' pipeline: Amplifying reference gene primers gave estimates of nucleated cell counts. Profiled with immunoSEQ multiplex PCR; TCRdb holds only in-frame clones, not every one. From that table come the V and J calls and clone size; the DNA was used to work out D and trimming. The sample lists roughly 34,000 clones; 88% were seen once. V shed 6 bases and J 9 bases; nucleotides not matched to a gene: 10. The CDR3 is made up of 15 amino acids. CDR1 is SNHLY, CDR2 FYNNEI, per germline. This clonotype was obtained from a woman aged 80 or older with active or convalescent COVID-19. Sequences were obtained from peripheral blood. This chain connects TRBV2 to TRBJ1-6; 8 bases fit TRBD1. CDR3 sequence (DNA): TGTGCCAGCAGCCTAAACAGGGGGGACGGTTCACCCCTCCACTTT. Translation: CASSLNRGDGSPLHF.